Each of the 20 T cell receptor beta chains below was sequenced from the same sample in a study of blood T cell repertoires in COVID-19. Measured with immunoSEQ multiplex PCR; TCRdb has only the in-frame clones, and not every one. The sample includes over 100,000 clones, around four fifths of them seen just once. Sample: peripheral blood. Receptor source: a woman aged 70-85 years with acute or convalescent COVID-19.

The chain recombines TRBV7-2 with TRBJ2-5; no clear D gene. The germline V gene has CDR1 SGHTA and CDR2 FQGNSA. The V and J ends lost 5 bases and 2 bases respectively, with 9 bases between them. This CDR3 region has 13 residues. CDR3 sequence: CASSPRVQETQYF. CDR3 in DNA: TGTGCCAGCAGCCCCCGCGTACAAGAGACCCAGTACTTC.

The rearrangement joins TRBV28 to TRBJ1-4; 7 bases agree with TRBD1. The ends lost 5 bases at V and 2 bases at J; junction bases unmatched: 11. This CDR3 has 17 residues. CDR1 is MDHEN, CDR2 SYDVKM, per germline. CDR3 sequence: CASSPYRGGVTNEKLFF. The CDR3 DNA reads TGTGCCAGCAGTCCATACAGGGGAGGAGTGACTAATGAAAAACTGTTTTTT.

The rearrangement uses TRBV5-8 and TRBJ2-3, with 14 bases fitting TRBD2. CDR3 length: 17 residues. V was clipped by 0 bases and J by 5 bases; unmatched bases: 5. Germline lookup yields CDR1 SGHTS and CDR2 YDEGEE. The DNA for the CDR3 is TGTGCCAGCAGCTTGGGGGCTGGGACTAGCGGGGGAGATACGCAGTATTTT. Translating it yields CASSLGAGTSGGDTQYF.

Here the CDR3 DNA reads TGTGCCAGCAGTTCCGCCCCCGGGACAGGGGCAAGAACTTTCAGGGGAAGTCAGCCCCAGCATTTT. Its protein product is CASSSAPGTGARTFRGSQPQHF. V usage is TRBV13 and J usage is TRBJ1-5; TRBD1 aligns across 10 bases. Germline loops: CDR1 PRHDT, CDR2 FYEKMQ (reference sequence). The CDR3 consists of 22 residues. V gave up 6 bases and J gave up 6 bases; unmatched junction bases: 29.

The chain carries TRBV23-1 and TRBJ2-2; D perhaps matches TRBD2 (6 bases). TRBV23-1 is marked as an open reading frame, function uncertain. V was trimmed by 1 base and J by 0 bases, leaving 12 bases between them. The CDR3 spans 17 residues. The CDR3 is CASSQWAGDSNTGELFF. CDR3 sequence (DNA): TGCGCCAGCAGTCAATGGGCCGGGGACTCGAACACCGGGGAGCTGTTTTTT.

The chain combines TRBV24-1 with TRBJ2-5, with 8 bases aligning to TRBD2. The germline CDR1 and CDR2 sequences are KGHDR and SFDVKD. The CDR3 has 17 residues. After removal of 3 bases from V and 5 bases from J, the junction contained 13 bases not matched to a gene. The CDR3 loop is CATSDPSREGGGETQYF. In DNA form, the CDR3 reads TGTGCCACCAGTGATCCCTCTAGAGAAGGCGGGGGGGAGACCCAGTACTTC.

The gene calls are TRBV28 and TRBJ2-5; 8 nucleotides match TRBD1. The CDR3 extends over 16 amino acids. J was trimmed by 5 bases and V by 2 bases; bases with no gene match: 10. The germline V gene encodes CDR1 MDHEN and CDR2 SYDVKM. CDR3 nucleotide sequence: TGTGCCAGCAGTTTAATAACAGGGGGAAGGATGGAGACCCAGTACTTC. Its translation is CASSLITGGRMETQYF.

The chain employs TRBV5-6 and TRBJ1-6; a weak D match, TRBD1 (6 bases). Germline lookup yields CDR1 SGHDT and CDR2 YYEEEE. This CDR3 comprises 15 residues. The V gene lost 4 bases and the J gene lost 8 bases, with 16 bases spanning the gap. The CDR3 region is CASSATRNRDSPLHF. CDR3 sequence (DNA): TGTGCCAGCAGCGCCACCAGAAACAGGGATTCACCCCTCCACTTT.

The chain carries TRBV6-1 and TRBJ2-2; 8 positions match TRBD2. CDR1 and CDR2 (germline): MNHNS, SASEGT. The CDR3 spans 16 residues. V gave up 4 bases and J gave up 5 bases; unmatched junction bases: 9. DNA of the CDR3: TGTGCCAGCAGTGTCGGAGCGGGAGAGGGGACCGGGGAGCTGTTTTTT. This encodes CASSVGAGEGTGELFF.

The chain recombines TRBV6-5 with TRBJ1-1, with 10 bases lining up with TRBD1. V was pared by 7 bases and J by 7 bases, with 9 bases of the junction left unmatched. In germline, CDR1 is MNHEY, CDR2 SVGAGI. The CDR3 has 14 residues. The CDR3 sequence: CASTTGGADIEAFF. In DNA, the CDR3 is TGTGCCAGCACGACAGGGGGCGCGGATATTGAAGCTTTCTTT.

The CDR3 nucleotides read TGTGCCAGCAGCGGCGCGGCGGGCCGGGGCAATGAGCAGTTCTTC. As protein: CASSGAAGRGNEQFF. This chain links TRBV9 with TRBJ2-1; D possibly corresponds to TRBD2 (5 bases). Germline V lookup: CDR1 SGDLS, CDR2 YYNGEE. The CDR3 has 15 amino acids. Trimming shortened V by 3 bases and J by 6 bases, and 16 bases separated the two germline ends.

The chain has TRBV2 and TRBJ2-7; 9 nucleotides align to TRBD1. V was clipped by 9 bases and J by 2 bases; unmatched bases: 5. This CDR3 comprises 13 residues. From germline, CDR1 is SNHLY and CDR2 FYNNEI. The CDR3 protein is CARRQGETYEQYF. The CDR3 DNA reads TGTGCCAGGCGACAGGGGGAGACCTACGAGCAGTACTTC.

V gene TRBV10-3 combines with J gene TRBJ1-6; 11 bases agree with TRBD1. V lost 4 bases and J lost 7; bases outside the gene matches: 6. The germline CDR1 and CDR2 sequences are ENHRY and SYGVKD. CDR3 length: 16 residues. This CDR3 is CAISGDRGSGNSPLHF. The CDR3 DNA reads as TGTGCCATCAGTGGGGACAGGGGGTCGGGGAATTCACCCCTCCACTTT.

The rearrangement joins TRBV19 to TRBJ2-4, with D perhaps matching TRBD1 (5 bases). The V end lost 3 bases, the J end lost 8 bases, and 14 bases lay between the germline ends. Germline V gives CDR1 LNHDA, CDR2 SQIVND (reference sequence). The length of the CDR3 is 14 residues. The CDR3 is CASSIPRVGDIQYF. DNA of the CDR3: TGTGCCAGTAGTATCCCCAGGGTTGGGGACATTCAGTACTTC.

The CDR3 bases are TGTGCCAGCTCTGTCCAGTTGGAGAACTCTGGAAACACCATATATTTT. Amino acid sequence: CASSVQLENSGNTIYF. The rearrangement joins TRBV18 to TRBJ1-3; D is undetermined. V lost 6 bases and J 0 bases, leaving 15 bases between the germline ends. Germline CDR1 is KGHSH and CDR2 is LQKENI. This CDR3 is 16 amino acids long.

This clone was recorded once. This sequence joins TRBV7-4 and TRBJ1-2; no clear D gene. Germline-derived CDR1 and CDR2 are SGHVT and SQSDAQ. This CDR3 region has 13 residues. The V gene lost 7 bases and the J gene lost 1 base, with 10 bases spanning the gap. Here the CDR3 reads CASNANGNYGYTF. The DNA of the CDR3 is TGTGCCAGCAATGCTAACGGTAACTATGGCTACACCTTC.

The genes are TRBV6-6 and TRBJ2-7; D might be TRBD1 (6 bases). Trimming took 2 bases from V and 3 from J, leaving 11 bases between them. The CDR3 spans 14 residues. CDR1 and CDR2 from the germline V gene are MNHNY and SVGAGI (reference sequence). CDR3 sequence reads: CASSYIPDSYEQYF. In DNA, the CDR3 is TGTGCCAGCAGTTACATCCCGGACAGCTACGAGCAGTACTTC.

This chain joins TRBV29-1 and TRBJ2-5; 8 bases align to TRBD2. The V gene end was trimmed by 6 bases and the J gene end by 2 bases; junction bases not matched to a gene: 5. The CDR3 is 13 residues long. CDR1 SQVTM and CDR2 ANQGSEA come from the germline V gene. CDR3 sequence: CSVLGGGQETQYF. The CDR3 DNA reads TGCAGCGTCCTCGGGGGGGGACAAGAGACCCAGTACTTC.

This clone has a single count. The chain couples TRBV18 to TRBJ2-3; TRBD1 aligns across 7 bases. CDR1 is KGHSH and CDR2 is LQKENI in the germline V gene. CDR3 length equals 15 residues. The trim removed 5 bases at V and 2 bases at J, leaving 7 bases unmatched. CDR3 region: CASSTDRVYTDTQYF. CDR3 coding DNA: TGTGCCAGCTCAACAGACAGGGTCTACACAGATACGCAGTATTTT.

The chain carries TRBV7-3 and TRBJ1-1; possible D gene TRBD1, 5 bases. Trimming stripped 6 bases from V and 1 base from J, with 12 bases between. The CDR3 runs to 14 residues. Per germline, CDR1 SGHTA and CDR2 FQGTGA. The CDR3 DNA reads TGTGCCAGCAGTCGCGGTGGGGCGAACACTGAAGCTTTCTTT. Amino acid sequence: CASSRGGANTEAFF.